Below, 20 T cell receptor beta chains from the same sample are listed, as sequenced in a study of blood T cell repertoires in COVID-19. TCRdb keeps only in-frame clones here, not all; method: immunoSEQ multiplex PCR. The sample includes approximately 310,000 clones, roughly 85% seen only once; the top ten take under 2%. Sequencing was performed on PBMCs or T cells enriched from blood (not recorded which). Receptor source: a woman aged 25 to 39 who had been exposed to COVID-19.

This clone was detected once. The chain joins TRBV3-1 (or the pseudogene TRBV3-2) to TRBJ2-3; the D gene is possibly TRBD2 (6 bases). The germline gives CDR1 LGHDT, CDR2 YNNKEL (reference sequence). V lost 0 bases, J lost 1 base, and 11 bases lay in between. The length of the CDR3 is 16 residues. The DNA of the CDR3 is TGTGCCAGCAGCCAAGATCACAGCGGGCGCACAGATACGCAGTATTTT. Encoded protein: CASSQDHSGRTDTQYF.

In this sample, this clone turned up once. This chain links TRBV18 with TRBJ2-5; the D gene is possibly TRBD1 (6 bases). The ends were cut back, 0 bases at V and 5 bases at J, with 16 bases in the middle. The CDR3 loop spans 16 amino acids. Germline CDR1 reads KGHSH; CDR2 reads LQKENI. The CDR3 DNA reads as TGTGCCAGCTCACCACCGATTACTCTGGGGGCCGAGACCCAGTACTTC. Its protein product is CASSPPITLGAETQYF.

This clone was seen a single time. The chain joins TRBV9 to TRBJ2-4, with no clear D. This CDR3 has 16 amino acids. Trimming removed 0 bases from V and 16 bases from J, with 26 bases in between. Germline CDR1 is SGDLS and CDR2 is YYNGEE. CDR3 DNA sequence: TGTGCCAGCAGCGTAGCCCCTACTACGACTCTTTCTTCTCTATACTTC. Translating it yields CASSVAPTTTLSSLYF.

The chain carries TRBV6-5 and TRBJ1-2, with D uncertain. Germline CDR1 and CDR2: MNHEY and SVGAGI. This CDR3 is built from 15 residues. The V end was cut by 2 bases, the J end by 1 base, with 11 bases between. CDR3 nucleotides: TGTGCCAGCAGTTACCGAGGCACGCATAACTATGGCTACACCTTC. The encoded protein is CASSYRGTHNYGYTF.

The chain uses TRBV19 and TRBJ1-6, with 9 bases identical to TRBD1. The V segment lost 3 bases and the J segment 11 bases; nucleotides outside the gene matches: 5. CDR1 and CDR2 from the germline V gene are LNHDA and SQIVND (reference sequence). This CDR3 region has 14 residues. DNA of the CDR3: TGTGCCAGTAGTATCGGGACAGGGAGGCCACCCCTCCACTTT. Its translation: CASSIGTGRPPLHF. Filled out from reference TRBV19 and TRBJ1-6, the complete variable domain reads DGGITQSPKYLFRKEGQNVTLSCEQNLNHDAMYWYRQDPGQGLRLIYYSQIVNDFQKGDIAEGYSVSREKKESFPLTVTSAQKNPTAFYLCASSIGTGRPPLHFGNGTRLTVT.

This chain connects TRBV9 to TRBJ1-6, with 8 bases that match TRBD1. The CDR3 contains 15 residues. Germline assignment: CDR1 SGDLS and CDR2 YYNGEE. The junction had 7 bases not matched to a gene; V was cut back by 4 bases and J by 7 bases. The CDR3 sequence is CASSPGGSLNSPLHF. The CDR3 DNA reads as TGTGCCAGCAGCCCAGGGGGCTCCCTCAATTCACCCCTCCACTTT.

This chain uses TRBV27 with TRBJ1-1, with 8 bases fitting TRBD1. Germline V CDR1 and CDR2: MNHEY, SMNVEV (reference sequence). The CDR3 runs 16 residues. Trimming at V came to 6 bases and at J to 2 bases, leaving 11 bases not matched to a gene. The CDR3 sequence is CASRPGGVSFNTEAFF. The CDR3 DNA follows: TGTGCCAGCAGACCAGGGGGCGTAAGTTTTAACACTGAAGCTTTCTTT.

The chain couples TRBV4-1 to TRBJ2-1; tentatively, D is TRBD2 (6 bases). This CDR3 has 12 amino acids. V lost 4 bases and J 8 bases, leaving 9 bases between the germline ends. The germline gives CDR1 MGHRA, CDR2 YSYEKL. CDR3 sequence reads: CASSPPGDEQFF. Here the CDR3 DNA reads TGCGCCAGCAGCCCGCCGGGGGATGAGCAGTTCTTC.

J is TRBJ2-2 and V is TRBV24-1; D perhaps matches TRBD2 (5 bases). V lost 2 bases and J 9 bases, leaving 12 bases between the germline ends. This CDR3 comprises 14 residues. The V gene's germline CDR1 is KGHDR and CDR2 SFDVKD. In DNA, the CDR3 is TGTGCCACCAGTGATTCGAGGGTAGGGCGGGAGCTGTTTTTT. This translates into CATSDSRVGRELFF.

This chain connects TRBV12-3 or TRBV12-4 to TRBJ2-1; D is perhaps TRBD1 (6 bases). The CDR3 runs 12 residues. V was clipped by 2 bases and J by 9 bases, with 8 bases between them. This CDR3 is CASSLLQGEQFF. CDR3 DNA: TGTGCCAGCAGTTTACTACAGGGTGAGCAGTTCTTC.

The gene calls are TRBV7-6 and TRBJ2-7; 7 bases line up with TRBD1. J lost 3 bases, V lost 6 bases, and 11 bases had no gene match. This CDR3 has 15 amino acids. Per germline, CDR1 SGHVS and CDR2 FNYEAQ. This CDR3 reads CASRRPGTECYEQYF. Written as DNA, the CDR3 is TGTGCCAGCAGGCGACCCGGGACAGAATGCTACGAGCAGTACTTC.

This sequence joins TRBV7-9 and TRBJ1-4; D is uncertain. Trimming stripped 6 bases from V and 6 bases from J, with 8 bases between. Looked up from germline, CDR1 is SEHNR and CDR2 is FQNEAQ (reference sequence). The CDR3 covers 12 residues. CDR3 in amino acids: CASRSDYEKLFF. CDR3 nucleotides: TGTGCCAGCAGGTCAGACTATGAAAAACTGTTTTTT.

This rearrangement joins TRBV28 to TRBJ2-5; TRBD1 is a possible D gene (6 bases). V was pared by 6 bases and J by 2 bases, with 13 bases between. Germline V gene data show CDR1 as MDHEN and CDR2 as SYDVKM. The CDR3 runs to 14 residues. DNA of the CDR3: TGTGCCAGCAGGATCAGGGGTGGGCAAGAGACCCAGTACTTC. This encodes CASRIRGGQETQYF.

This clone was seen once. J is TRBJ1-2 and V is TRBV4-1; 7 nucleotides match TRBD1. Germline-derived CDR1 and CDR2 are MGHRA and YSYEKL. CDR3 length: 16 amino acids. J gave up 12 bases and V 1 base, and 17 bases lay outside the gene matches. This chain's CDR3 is CASSQVPDRVDGFDTF. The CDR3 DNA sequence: TGCGCCAGCAGCCAAGTACCTGACAGGGTGGATGGCTTTGACACCTTC.

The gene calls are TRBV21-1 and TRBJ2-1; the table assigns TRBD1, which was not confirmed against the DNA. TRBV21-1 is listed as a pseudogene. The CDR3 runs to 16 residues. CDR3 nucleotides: TGTGCCAGCAGCAAAGCGGAGCAGGGGCCTCACAATGAGCAGTTCTTC. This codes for CASSKAEQGPHNEQFF.

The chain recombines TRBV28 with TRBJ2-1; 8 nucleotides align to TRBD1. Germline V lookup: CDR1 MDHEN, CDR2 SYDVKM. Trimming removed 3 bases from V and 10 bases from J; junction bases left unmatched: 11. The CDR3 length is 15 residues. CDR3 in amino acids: CASSFAGRGPPEQFF. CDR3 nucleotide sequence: TGTGCCAGCAGTTTCGCGGGCAGGGGGCCCCCCGAGCAGTTCTTC.

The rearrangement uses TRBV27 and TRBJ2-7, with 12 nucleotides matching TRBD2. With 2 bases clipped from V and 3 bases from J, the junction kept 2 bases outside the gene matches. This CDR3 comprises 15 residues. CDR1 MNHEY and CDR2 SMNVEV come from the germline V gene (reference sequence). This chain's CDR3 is CASSLETSGSYEQYF. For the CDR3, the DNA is TGTGCCAGCAGTTTAGAGACTAGCGGGAGCTACGAGCAGTACTTC.

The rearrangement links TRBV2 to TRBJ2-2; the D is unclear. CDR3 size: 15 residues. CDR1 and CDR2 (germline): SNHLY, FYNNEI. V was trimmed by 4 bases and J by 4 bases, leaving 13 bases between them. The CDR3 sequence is CASSANPPGTGELFF. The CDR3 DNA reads TGTGCCAGCAGTGCAAACCCACCGGGCACCGGGGAGCTGTTTTTT.

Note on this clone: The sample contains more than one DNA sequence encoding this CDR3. This CDR3 is CASSDGQGATNEKLFF. The DNA for the CDR3 is TGTGCCAGCAGTGACGGACAGGGGGCAACTAATGAAAAACTGTTTTTT. The chain combines TRBV2 with TRBJ1-4, with TRBD1 identical over 10 bases. The length of the CDR3 is 16 residues. The germline gives CDR1 SNHLY, CDR2 FYNNEI. Trimming removed 3 bases from V and 0 bases from J; junction bases left unmatched: 1.

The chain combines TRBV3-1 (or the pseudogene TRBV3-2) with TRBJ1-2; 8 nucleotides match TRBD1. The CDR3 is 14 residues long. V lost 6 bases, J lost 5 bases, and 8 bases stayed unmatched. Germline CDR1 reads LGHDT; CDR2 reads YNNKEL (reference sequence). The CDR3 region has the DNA TGTGCCAGCAGGGGGACAGGTTTGGGGTATGGCTACACCTTC. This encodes CASRGTGLGYGYTF.